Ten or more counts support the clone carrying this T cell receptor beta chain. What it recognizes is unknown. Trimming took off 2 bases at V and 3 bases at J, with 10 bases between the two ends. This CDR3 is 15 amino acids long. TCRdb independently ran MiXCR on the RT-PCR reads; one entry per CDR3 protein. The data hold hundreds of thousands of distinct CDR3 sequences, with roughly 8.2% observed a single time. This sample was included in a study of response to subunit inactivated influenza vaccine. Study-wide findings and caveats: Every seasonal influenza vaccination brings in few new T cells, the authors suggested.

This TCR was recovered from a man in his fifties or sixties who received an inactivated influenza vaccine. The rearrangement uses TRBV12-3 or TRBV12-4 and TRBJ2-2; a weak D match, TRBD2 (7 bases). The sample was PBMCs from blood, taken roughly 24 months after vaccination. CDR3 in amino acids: CASSLTGRDTGELFF. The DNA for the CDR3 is TGTGCCAGCAGTTTAACAGGGAGGGACACCGGGGAGCTGTTTTTT.